This T cell receptor beta chain originates from a study of blood T cell repertoires in COVID-19. This CDR3 has 13 residues. Germline-derived CDR1 and CDR2 are SGHVS and FQNEAQ. V gave up 1 base and J gave up 5 bases, with 7 bases separating them. The authors' processing: Reference gene primer amplification yielded estimated nucleated cell counts. The repertoire was sequenced with immunoSEQ multiplex PCR; TCRdb's copy has only in-frame clones and lacks some. V, J and clone size are taken as reported in that table, and D and trimming were inferred from the DNA itself. The table shows about 130,000 clones, with about four fifths occurring only once.

The chain uses TRBV7-8 and TRBJ2-3; D remains ambiguous. Sample: peripheral blood. The source of this sequence is a woman older than 75 with acute or convalescent COVID-19. CDR3 loop: CASSLDGRDTQYF. In DNA, the CDR3 is TGTGCCAGCAGCTTAGATGGTAGAGATACGCAGTATTTT.